This T cell receptor (beta chain) was identified in a study of blood T cell repertoires in COVID-19. At the level of the study: Sites in the United States, Italy and Spain provided acute and convalescent COVID-19 samples. The analysed material was cDNA or gDNA that came from T cells, B-cell-depleted T cells, or PBMCs.

Germline CDR1 WNHNN, CDR2 SYGVQD (reference sequence). The CDR3 has 15 amino acids. V lost 0 bases and J lost 9, with 12 bases in between. As originally analysed: Quantification of nucleated cells was approximated via reference gene primer amplification. Method: immunoSEQ multiplex PCR; TCRdb's copy keeps in-frame clones and lacks some. V and J calls and clone size are given by that table; D and trimming were obtained from the DNA. The table includes approximately 120,000 clones, about 77% detected once. The sequenced sample was peripheral blood. V usage is TRBV10-1 and J usage is TRBJ1-6; tentative D call: TRBD1 (6 bases). This TCR came from a human donor in a cohort sampled during active COVID-19. CDR3 DNA sequence: TGCGCCAGCAGTGAGTCCGGGACAAGGAGTTCACCCCTCCACTTT. Translation gives CASSESGTRSSPLHF.